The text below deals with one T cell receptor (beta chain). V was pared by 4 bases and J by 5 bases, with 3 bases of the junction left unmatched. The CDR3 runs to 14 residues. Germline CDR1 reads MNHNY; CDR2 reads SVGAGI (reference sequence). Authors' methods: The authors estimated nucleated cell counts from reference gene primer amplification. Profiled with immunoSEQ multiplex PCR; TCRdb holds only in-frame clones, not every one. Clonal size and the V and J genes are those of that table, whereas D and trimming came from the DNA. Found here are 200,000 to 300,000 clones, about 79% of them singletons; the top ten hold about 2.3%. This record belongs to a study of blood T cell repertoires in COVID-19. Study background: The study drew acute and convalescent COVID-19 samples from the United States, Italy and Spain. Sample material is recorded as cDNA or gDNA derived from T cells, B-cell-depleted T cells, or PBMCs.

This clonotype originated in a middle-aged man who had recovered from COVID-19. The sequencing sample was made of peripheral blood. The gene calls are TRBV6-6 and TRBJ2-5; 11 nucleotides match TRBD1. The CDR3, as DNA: TGTGCCAGCAGTTCAGGACAGGGGGCCGAGACCCAGTACTTC. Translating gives CASSSGQGAETQYF.